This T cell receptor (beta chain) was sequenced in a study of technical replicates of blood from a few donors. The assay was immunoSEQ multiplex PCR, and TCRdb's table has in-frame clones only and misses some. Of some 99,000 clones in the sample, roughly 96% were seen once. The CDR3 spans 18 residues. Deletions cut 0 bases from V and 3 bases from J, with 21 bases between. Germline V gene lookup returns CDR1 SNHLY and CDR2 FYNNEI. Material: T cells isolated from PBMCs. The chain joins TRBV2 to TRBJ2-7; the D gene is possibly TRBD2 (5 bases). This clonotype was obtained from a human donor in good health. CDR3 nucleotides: TGTGCCAGCAGTGAAGCGCTTCGGGATGGTCGGGGATACTACGAGCAGTACTTC. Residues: CASSEALRDGRGYYEQYF. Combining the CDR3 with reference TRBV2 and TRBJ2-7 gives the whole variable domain EPEVTQTPSHQVTQMGQEVILRCVPISNHLYFYWYRQILGQKVEFLVSFYNNEISEKSEIFDDQFSVERPDGSNFTLKIRSTKLEDSAMYFCASSEALRDGRGYYEQYFGPGTRLTVT.